A selection of T cell receptor beta chains follows, all from one sample in a study of early T cells in non-severe SARS-CoV-2 infection. Each CDR3 protein gets one entry after TCRdb re-called the 5' RACE reads with MiXCR. The sample gives roughly 97,000 distinct CDR3 sequences, roughly 11% of which show up once; about 4.5% is in the top ten. The sequencing used whole blood, collected at baseline. The receptors were sampled from an adult who was a healthcare worker with PCR-confirmed SARS-CoV-2 infection or an uninfected control (not recorded which). Both conserved end residues are part of each CDR3. Size values are once, few and many counts, or a class for expanded clones, and some rows have none.

abundance	j_gene	v_gene	CDR3aa
-	TRBJ1-2	TRBV7-2	CASSFGVNYGYTF
few	TRBJ2-3	TRBV6-4	CASSSTGTESTDTQYF
many	TRBJ2-1	TRBV20-1	CSARDFSARQFF
few	TRBJ2-1	TRBV29-1	CSVVGSGGLHNEQFF
many	TRBJ1-2	TRBV5-1	CASYATLDRGYGYTF
many	TRBJ1-5	TRBV12-3/TRBV12-4	CASSPAEVSNQPQHF
-	TRBJ2-1	TRBV3-1	CASSLGLALGYEQFF
-	TRBJ2-2	TRBV19	CATGYQGYSSGELFF
few	TRBJ2-7	TRBV3-1	CASSPPGLYEQYF
many	TRBJ1-3	TRBV5-8	CASSTDTGNTIYF
many	TRBJ2-7	TRBV7-6	CASSLEAGAYEQYF
many	TRBJ1-5	TRBV14	CASSLLGENQPQHF
-	TRBJ2-7	TRBV7-8	CASSPWGEQYF
-	TRBJ1-1	TRBV7-6	CASSLAGQGVPMNTEAFF
many	TRBJ1-5	TRBV2	CASKFLTGQPQHF
many	TRBJ2-7	TRBV3-1	CASSQPGLQIYEQYF
-	TRBJ2-7	TRBV29-1	CSVEDDARYEQYF
many	TRBJ2-3	TRBV20-1	CSAAPTSTDTQYF
-	TRBJ1-3	TRBV9	CASSNSGLRNTIYF
few	TRBJ2-7	TRBV3-1	CASSPMRGLADYEQYF
few	TRBJ2-1	TRBV2	CASSVRMLAYNEQFF
once	TRBJ2-2	TRBV19	CASSIYGLVETGELFF
-	TRBJ2-7	TRBV7-6	CASSLGTGTVEQYF
-	TRBJ1-2	TRBV25-1	CASRPENYGYTF
many	TRBJ2-3	TRBV27	CASSLGRAQYF
few	TRBJ2-7	TRBV10-3	CAVSFDGRLRREQYF
-	TRBJ1-1	TRBV6-5	CASRYARNTEAFF
few	TRBJ1-3	TRBV7-2	CASRFQGPDSAIYF
-	TRBJ2-3	TRBV11-1	CASSTRTGGFTDTQYF
-	TRBJ2-7	TRBV12-3/TRBV12-4	CASRFGQGAFNEQYF
many	TRBJ2-2	TRBV12-3/TRBV12-4	CASSSRQAFIGGANTGELFF
many	TRBJ1-1	TRBV2	CASLGQLNTEAFF
-	TRBJ2-7	TRBV10-3	CAISAFQTSDYEQYF
many	TRBJ1-2	TRBV4-1	CASSQRGQGSNYGYTF
few	TRBJ1-1	TRBV7-6	CASSLGNRATEAFF
few	TRBJ2-1	TRBV11-2	CASSLEVRGEEQFF
many	TRBJ2-1	TRBV11-2	CASSLVSGAYNEQFF
few	TRBJ1-1	TRBV10-3	CAISESVQGSTEAFF
-	TRBJ2-2	TRBV24-1	CATSPGALGTGELFF
many	TRBJ2-7	TRBV18	CASSPGQSNEQYF
-	TRBJ1-1	TRBV29-1	CSVHRDRGTEAFF
-	TRBJ2-1	TRBV9	CASSVGAETYNEQFF
-	TRBJ1-1	TRBV29-1	CSVLGQRMNTEAFF